Below, 24 T cell receptor beta chains from the same sample are listed, as sequenced in a study of shared T cell receptors in the human thymus (dated by TCRdb to the early 2020s). Library preparation was by the immunoSEQ multiplex PCR assay. The table was pulled from immuneACCESS by TCRdb, which kept in-frame rearrangements only. Such tables lose some clones; where checked, under half of the loss comes from unresolved V genes, and the rest has no known cause. The sample includes hundreds of thousands of clones, with about 90% observed a single time. The biggest ten clones account for 0.0094% of the sample. The same sample was also studied in work on human thymus T cells.

The specimen sequenced was thymocytes. Source of these receptors: a boy younger than two with a congenital heart defect. Donor details come from another sample of the same person, matched by shared clones.

The chain has TRBV15 and TRBJ2-2, with a possible D match to TRBD1 (6 bases). V was shortened by 0 bases and J by 7 bases, with 15 bases between the two germline ends. The CDR3 contains 16 residues. Germline V gene lookup returns CDR1 LNHNV and CDR2 YYDKDF (reference sequence). The CDR3: CATSRDIQGRNGELFF. DNA for the CDR3: TGTGCCACCAGCAGAGATATACAGGGTCGGAACGGGGAGCTGTTTTTT.

The rearrangement uses TRBV27 and TRBJ2-1; 7 nucleotides agree with TRBD1. CDR1 and CDR2 from the germline V gene are MNHEY and SMNVEV (reference sequence). The CDR3 is 17 residues long. With 5 bases clipped from V and 0 bases from J, the junction kept 10 bases outside the gene matches. The CDR3 loop is CASSGLQGVSSYNEQFF. The CDR3 nucleotides read TGTGCCAGCAGTGGTCTCCAGGGGGTTAGCTCCTACAATGAGCAGTTCTTC.

V gene TRBV6-5 combines with J gene TRBJ1-1, with D uncertain. The CDR3 runs 12 residues. Germline V lookup: CDR1 MNHEY, CDR2 SVGAGI. The V end was cut by 8 bases, the J end by 5 bases, with 12 bases between. The CDR3 protein is CASQRVGTEAFF. In DNA form, the CDR3 reads TGTGCCAGCCAGAGGGTTGGGACTGAAGCTTTCTTT.

The chain combines TRBV4-1 with TRBJ1-5; D uncertain. Germline lookup yields CDR1 MGHRA and CDR2 YSYEKL. CDR3 size: 17 residues. V lost 4 bases and J lost 5, with 21 bases in between. DNA of the CDR3: TGCGCCAGCAGCCCTAAAATAGAGGGTCGTTCTGATCAGCCCCAGCATTTT. Translated: CASSPKIEGRSDQPQHF.

This rearrangement joins TRBV19 to TRBJ2-7; TRBD2 aligns across 12 bases. This CDR3 contains 14 residues. CDR1 is LNHDA and CDR2 is SQIVND in the germline V gene (reference sequence). J lost 4 bases, V lost 3 bases, and 1 base had no gene match. The CDR3 DNA sequence: TGTGCCAGTAGTATCCTAGCGGGAGGGTACGAGCAGTACTTC. Protein sequence: CASSILAGGYEQYF.

The chain joins TRBV13 to TRBJ2-3; 9 nucleotides match TRBD1. The CDR3 is 16 residues long. V lost 9 bases to trimming and J lost 5 bases; unmatched junction nucleotides: 15. Germline V gene lookup returns CDR1 PRHDT and CDR2 FYEKMQ (reference sequence). CDR3 in DNA: TGTGCCAGTTGGCTCCGGAGACAGGGGGTGGAAGATACGCAGTATTTT. This translates into CASWLRRQGVEDTQYF.

V is TRBV5-1 and J is TRBJ2-3, with no clear D. CDR3 length: 12 amino acids. V was pared by 10 bases and J by 0 bases, with 9 bases between. Per germline, CDR1 SGHRS and CDR2 YFSETQ. CDR3 amino acids: CACRLSTDTQYF. The CDR3 DNA follows: TGCGCCTGCCGACTTAGCACAGATACGCAGTATTTT.

The chain is built from TRBV9 and TRBJ2-5; a possible D gene is TRBD2 (5 bases). CDR3 length: 15 residues. Germline CDR1 is SGDLS and CDR2 is YYNGEE. Deletions cut 1 base from V and 3 bases from J, with 13 bases between. CDR3 in amino acids: CASSVQDRLKETQYF. CDR3 sequence (DNA): TGTGCCAGCAGCGTACAGGACCGACTAAAAGAGACCCAGTACTTC. The full variable domain, with the rest looked up from reference TRBV9 and TRBJ2-5, is DSGVTQTPKHLITATGQRVTLRCSPRSGDLSVYWYQQSLDQGLQFLIQYYNGEERAKGNILERFSAQQFPDLHSELNLSSLELGDSALYFCASSVQDRLKETQYFGPGTRLLVL.

This rearrangement joins TRBV6-6 to TRBJ1-1, with 10 nucleotides matching TRBD1. The CDR3 sequence is 16 residues long. Trimming removed 5 bases from V and 1 base from J; junction bases left unmatched: 7. CDR1 MNHNY and CDR2 SVGAGI come from the germline V gene (reference sequence). CDR3 sequence reads: CASSSPGDRGNTEAFF. Here the CDR3 DNA reads TGTGCCAGCAGTAGCCCAGGGGACAGGGGGAACACTGAAGCTTTCTTT.

The J gene is TRBJ2-7, the V gene TRBV2; TRBD2 is a possible D gene (5 bases). V was cut by 0 bases and J by 7 bases, with 22 bases left in between. The CDR3 has 17 amino acids. Germline values: CDR1 SNHLY, CDR2 FYNNEI. The CDR3 is CASSEARVYSPLREQYF. For the CDR3, the DNA is TGTGCCAGCAGTGAAGCGCGGGTCTACAGCCCTTTACGTGAGCAGTACTTC.

The chain combines TRBV28 with TRBJ1-5; 7 positions match TRBD1. The germline gives CDR1 MDHEN, CDR2 SYDVKM. With V trimmed by 6 bases and J by 0 bases, 8 bases remained unmatched. The CDR3 extends over 16 amino acids. The CDR3 sequence is CASSTGQVDSNQPQHF. DNA for the CDR3: TGTGCCAGCAGCACCGGACAGGTTGATAGCAATCAGCCCCAGCATTTT.

The chain's CDR3 is CASSLILASGGTNEQFF. CDR3 sequence (DNA): TGTGCCAGCAGCCTAATATTGGCTAGCGGGGGCACCAATGAGCAGTTCTTC. The rearrangement joins TRBV14 to TRBJ2-1; 10 bases match TRBD2. The CDR3 runs 17 residues. The junction had 12 bases not matched to a gene; V was cut back by 4 bases and J by 6 bases. Germline V lookup: CDR1 SGHDN, CDR2 FVKESK.

V usage is TRBV6-5 and J usage is TRBJ2-5, with 7 bases lining up with TRBD1. V lost 6 bases, J lost 0 bases, and 4 bases stayed unmatched. The germline V gene has CDR1 MNHEY and CDR2 SVGAGI. The CDR3 loop spans 14 amino acids. CDR3 region: CASRSGTDQETQYF. CDR3 DNA sequence: TGTGCCAGCAGATCCGGGACAGACCAAGAGACCCAGTACTTC.

J is TRBJ2-1 and V is TRBV4-3; 7 bases fit TRBD2. The ends lost 0 bases at V and 13 bases at J; junction bases unmatched: 3. CDR3 length: 12 amino acids. CDR1 and CDR2 (germline): LGHNA, YSLEER. CDR3 nucleotides: TGCGCCAGCAGCCAAGAGAGCGGGAATCAGTTCTTC. It encodes CASSQESGNQFF.

This chain joins TRBV19 and TRBJ2-1; D perhaps matches TRBD2 (5 bases). CDR1 LNHDA and CDR2 SQIVND come from the germline V gene (reference sequence). Deletions cut 7 bases from V and 6 bases from J, with 16 bases between. This CDR3 has 14 amino acids. In DNA, the CDR3 is TGTGCCAGTACGGGCCTTCCCCGGGGCAATGAGCAGTTCTTC. This sequence encodes CASTGLPRGNEQFF.

This sequence joins TRBV28 and TRBJ2-7, with D uncertain. The CDR3 covers 14 residues. The V end was cut by 5 bases, the J end by 6 bases, with 17 bases between. Looked up from germline, CDR1 is MDHEN and CDR2 is SYDVKM. The CDR3, as DNA: TGTGCCAGCAGTACCTCTGGGCAGGCTCCCGAGCAGTACTTC. Amino acid sequence: CASSTSGQAPEQYF.

The chain carries TRBV28 and TRBJ1-1, with D unresolved. Germline CDR1 and CDR2: MDHEN and SYDVKM. CDR3 length: 15 residues. Trimming removed 2 bases from V and 1 base from J, with 11 bases in between. The CDR3 loop reads CASSLRPTENTEAFF. The CDR3 DNA reads as TGTGCCAGCAGTTTACGCCCTACAGAGAACACTGAAGCTTTCTTT.

The chain uses TRBV5-4 and TRBJ1-5, with TRBD1 matching 11 bases. The CDR3 contains 16 residues. The germline V gene encodes CDR1 SGHNT and CDR2 YYREEE (reference sequence). The J segment lost 6 bases and the V segment lost 3 bases, leaving 8 bases of the junction unmatched. The CDR3 coding sequence is TGTGCCAGCAGCTCGGACGGACAGGGGGCAAGTCAGCCCCAGCATTTT. Protein sequence: CASSSDGQGASQPQHF.

This clone was counted between two and nine times. The rearrangement links TRBV7-2 to TRBJ2-7; tentatively, D is TRBD2 (6 bases). The CDR3 consists of 11 residues. Germline CDR1 SGHTA, CDR2 FQGNSA. Trimming took 1 base from V and 10 from J, leaving 8 bases between them. CDR3 amino acids: CASSLGTKQYF. In nucleotides, the CDR3 is TGTGCCAGCAGCTTAGGGACTAAACAGTACTTC.

This chain connects TRBV4-2 to TRBJ1-1; maybe TRBD1 (5 bases). The ends were cut back, 3 bases at V and 9 bases at J, with 14 bases in the middle. The V gene's germline CDR1 is LGHNA and CDR2 YNFKEQ. This CDR3 comprises 13 residues. CDR3 region: CASSQPGDPKAFF. The CDR3 coding sequence is TGTGCCAGCAGCCAGCCGGGGGATCCGAAAGCTTTCTTT.

J is TRBJ2-3 and V is TRBV27, with D possibly being TRBD1 (6 bases). V was shortened by 5 bases and J by 6 bases, with 12 bases between the two germline ends. The CDR3 totals 13 residues. CDR1 MNHEY and CDR2 SMNVEV come from the germline V gene (reference sequence). The CDR3 region is CASSGDTPDTQYF. The CDR3 nucleotides are TGTGCCAGCAGTGGGGACACACCCGATACGCAGTATTTT.

This clone appeared a single time. This chain joins TRBV14 and TRBJ2-7; tentative D call: TRBD1 (5 bases). The V end lost 3 bases, the J end lost 5 bases, and 20 bases lay between the germline ends. Germline loops: CDR1 SGHDN, CDR2 FVKESK. The CDR3 length is 16 residues. The CDR3: CASSQQKAGFEHEQYF. As DNA, the CDR3 is TGTGCCAGCAGCCAGCAAAAGGCAGGGTTTGAGCACGAGCAGTACTTC.

The V and J genes are TRBV7-9 and TRBJ1-1; 8 nucleotides match TRBD1. The CDR3 spans 12 residues. CDR1 is SEHNR and CDR2 is FQNEAQ in the germline V gene (reference sequence). V lost 5 bases to trimming and J lost 6 bases; unmatched junction nucleotides: 2. This CDR3 reads CASSRQGPEAFF. The CDR3 nucleotides read TGTGCCAGCAGCCGACAGGGGCCTGAAGCTTTCTTT. Supplemented by reference TRBV7-9 and TRBJ1-1, the full variable domain reads DTGVSQNPRHKITKRGQNVTFRCDPISEHNRLYWYRQTLGQGPEFLTYFQNEAQLEKSRLLSDRFSAERPKGSFSTLEIQRTEQGDSAMYLCASSRQGPEAFFGQGTRLTVV.

V usage is TRBV6-1 and J usage is TRBJ1-2, with D tentatively TRBD1 (6 bases). The CDR3 sequence is 18 residues long. Between the trimmed V and J ends, which lost 4 bases and 8 bases, there was a span of 29 bases. The germline V gene encodes CDR1 MNHNS and CDR2 SASEGT. The CDR3: CASSVRVPPRQDARGYTF. The CDR3 region has the DNA TGTGCCAGCAGTGTCCGCGTCCCCCCCAGACAGGATGCGAGGGGCTACACCTTC.